The clone carrying this T cell receptor (beta chain) was detected many times. TCRdb recomputed calls from the reads with MiXCR, one row per CDR3 protein. The table records fewer than 700,000 distinct CDR3 sequences, roughly 24% of them present only once. The entry originates in a study of T cell repertoires in cytomegalovirus infection. Germline values: CDR1 SGHVS, CDR2 FNYEAQ. The CDR3 contains 13 residues. Trimming took off 0 bases at V and 9 bases at J, with 8 bases between the two ends. The chain has TRBV7-6 and TRBJ1-4; no reliable D call. The origin of this receptor is a human donor in good health (CMV status not recorded). Some clones in this sample may be carry-over from other donors' samples. Input material: CD8+ T cells from PBMCs. The CDR3 DNA is TGTGCCAGCAGCTTAGCGGCAGGTCAAAAACTGTTTTTT. Protein: CASSLAAGQKLFF.